These T cell receptor beta chains were read from a single sample in a study of blood T cell repertoires in COVID-19. Some clones are missing from TCRdb's copy, which holds only in-frame ones; the method was immunoSEQ multiplex PCR. This table holds approximately 150,000 clones, 84% found once. The specimen was peripheral blood. Receptors originate from a woman at least 80 years old with acute or convalescent COVID-19. The conserved cysteine and the conserved F or W are not part of the CDR3 here.

j_gene | v_gene | CDR3aa
TRBJ2-3 | TRBV10-3 | AISSGTSGTDTQY
TRBJ1-5 | TRBV5-1 | ASSLEGQVDQPQH
TRBJ2-7 | TRBV19 | ASSIGTGGYEQY
TRBJ2-5 | TRBV20-1 | SASLDRKETQY
TRBJ1-2 | TRBV20-1 | SARQGGGYT
TRBJ1-2 | TRBV18 | ASSPGGGVYGYT
TRBJ2-3 | TRBV19 | ASSIAAGTDTQY
TRBJ1-2 | TRBV5-4 | ASSLEAGGYGYT
TRBJ1-2 | TRBV5-6 | ASSLGRLLTGSGYT
TRBJ2-2 | TRBV24-1 | ATSDFAPKNTGELF
TRBJ1-1 | TRBV7-2 | ASSSDSNTEAF
TRBJ2-7 | TRBV6-5 | ASSYSEGTRQQY
TRBJ2-2 | TRBV7-2 | ASSFRGGFSAGELF
TRBJ2-7 | TRBV29-1 | SARLAGSYEQY
TRBJ1-2 | TRBV18 | ASSPGADYGYT
TRBJ2-5 | TRBV24-1 | ATSVQGAETQY
TRBJ1-5 | TRBV7-9 | ASSPDGAGNQPQH
TRBJ2-3 | TRBV11-2 | ASSPQGTTTDTQY
TRBJ2-2 | TRBV24-1 | ATRFYNGPPLRGNTGELF
TRBJ1-2 | TRBV20-1 | SASRGGVSNYGYT
TRBJ2-7 | TRBV18 | ASSPGSAGAGYEQY
TRBJ2-5 | TRBV19 | ASSTFSGGQETQY
TRBJ2-7 | TRBV10-3 | AISGKELSEQY
TRBJ2-1 | TRBV14 | ASSQEGVASSYNEQF
TRBJ2-2 | TRBV11-2 | ASSLDESGLF
TRBJ1-2 | TRBV7-8 | ASSLSVNYGYT
TRBJ2-7 | TRBV4-2 | ASSQDQASGSSYEQY
TRBJ1-6 | TRBV6-5 | ASSYSHQSDNSPLH
TRBJ2-7 | TRBV12-3/TRBV12-4 | ASSYPSGEQY
TRBJ2-7 | TRBV4-1 | ASSQGLQPSYEQY
TRBJ2-1 | TRBV4-2 | ASSQALADNEQF
TRBJ2-3 | TRBV11-1 | ASSLEGPGTDTQY
TRBJ2-7 | TRBV7-2 | ASSPNRRTGENEQY
TRBJ1-1 | TRBV4-3 | ASSQDLQVNTEAF
TRBJ2-5 | TRBV7-2 | ASSLGWQAVTQY
TRBJ1-2 | TRBV10-1 | ASSESRAYRRSNYGYT
TRBJ1-5 | TRBV2 | ASSEAVTGNQPQH
TRBJ1-2 | TRBV29-1 | SVLSDSYGYT
TRBJ1-1 | TRBV28 | ASTRALTEAF
TRBJ1-1 | TRBV7-2 | ASSLGSQGAADTEAF
TRBJ2-4 | TRBV5-6 | ASSLGVWTGWNIQY
TRBJ1-2 | TRBV6-2/TRBV6-3 | ASSYSIVGGYT
TRBJ1-5 | TRBV29-1 | SVGQGAGQPQH
TRBJ2-1 | TRBV2 | ASILGGQQF
TRBJ2-4 | TRBV27 | ASGWDSSIRGIQY
TRBJ2-1 | TRBV11-3 | ASSRTSGLNEQF
TRBJ1-2 | TRBV9 | ASSQRGYYGYT
TRBJ2-7 | TRBV18 | ASSPISSGASYEQY
TRBJ2-1 | TRBV18 | ASSYLAGHSYNEQF
TRBJ2-6 | TRBV28 | ASTSGSGANVLT
TRBJ1-1 | TRBV5-6 | ASSFTGTGELKAF
TRBJ1-4 | TRBV23-1 | ASSQLGLTTNEKLF
TRBJ2-1 | TRBV7-9 | ASSLSSSGRSEQF
TRBJ2-4 | TRBV4-1 | ASSHVGLREGKNIQY
TRBJ2-2 | TRBV6-8 | ASSYGWTKTGELF
TRBJ1-1 | TRBV5-5 | ASSFGLANTEAF
TRBJ1-1 | TRBV6-1 | ASSVQGGTEAF
TRBJ1-2 | TRBV29-1 | SARTGDGYT
TRBJ1-2 | TRBV7-2 | ASSSGLANYGYT